The next 11 T cell receptor beta chains were all read from a single sample in a study of cytomegalovirus exposure and HLA in healthy donors. Both 60 Vbeta primers and 13 Jbeta primers went into the PCR. Profiling relied on immunoSEQ multiplex PCR, and the TCRdb table lists in-frame clones only, not all of them. The sample shows 160,000 or so clones, roughly four fifths of them seen only once. Material: PBMCs. These receptors were obtained from a man aged 55 to 70 in good health and CMV-seronegative.

The V and J genes are TRBV7-8 and TRBJ2-3, with D uncertain. The germline V gene has CDR1 SGHVS and CDR2 FQNEAQ. The CDR3 runs 13 residues. V shed 4 bases and J shed 2 bases, with 7 bases lying between them. DNA for the CDR3: TGTGCCAGCAGCTCCGTAAACACAGATACGCAGTATTTT. This codes for CASSSVNTDTQYF.

This clone was observed a few times. The genes are TRBV7-8 and TRBJ2-2, with D perhaps TRBD1 (5 bases). The CDR3 runs 15 residues. Germline assignment: CDR1 SGHVS and CDR2 FQNEAQ. V was cut by 6 bases and J by 0 bases, with 11 bases left in between. CDR3 DNA sequence: TGTGCCAGCAGGCGACAGCCTCCGAACACCGGGGAGCTGTTTTTT. This encodes CASRRQPPNTGELFF.

This clone was observed a handful of times. The J gene is TRBJ2-1, the V gene TRBV5-6; D gene uncertain. CDR3 length: 14 residues. Deletions cut 0 bases from V and 0 bases from J, with 4 bases between. Germline loops: CDR1 SGHDT, CDR2 YYEEEE. CDR3: CASSLAGSYNEQFF. The CDR3 DNA sequence: TGTGCCAGCAGCTTGGCGGGCTCCTACAATGAGCAGTTCTTC.

The gene calls are TRBV6-5 and TRBJ2-1; the D gene is possibly TRBD2 (5 bases). With 6 bases removed from V and 9 bases from J, the gap between germline ends came to 12 bases. The V gene's germline CDR1 is MNHEY and CDR2 SVGAGI. The CDR3 length is 12 residues. CDR3 bases: TGTGCCAGCAGCCCTACTAGGGTTGAGCAGTTCTTC. Protein product: CASSPTRVEQFF.

This clone was counted between two and nine times. V usage is TRBV18 and J usage is TRBJ1-2; 7 nucleotides line up with TRBD1. The CDR3 runs 15 residues. The V and J ends lost 8 bases and 0 bases, in that order; junction bases with no gene match: 9. The germline V gene has CDR1 KGHSH and CDR2 LQKENI. The CDR3 loop reads CASTMGDRANYGYTF. In nucleotides, the CDR3 is TGTGCCAGCACGATGGGGGACAGAGCTAACTATGGCTACACCTTC.

The chain carries TRBV19 and TRBJ1-4; possible D gene TRBD1, 5 bases. With 5 bases removed from V and 0 bases from J, the gap between germline ends came to 16 bases. The CDR3 loop spans 17 amino acids. CDR1 and CDR2 (germline): LNHDA, SQIVND (reference sequence). The CDR3 region is CASSPHRQSATNEKLFF. CDR3 nucleotides: TGTGCCAGTAGTCCCCACCGACAGAGTGCAACTAATGAAAAACTGTTTTTT. Filled out from reference TRBV19 and TRBJ1-4, the complete variable domain reads DGGITQSPKYLFRKEGQNVTLSCEQNLNHDAMYWYRQDPGQGLRLIYYSQIVNDFQKGDIAEGYSVSREKKESFPLTVTSAQKNPTAFYLCASSPHRQSATNEKLFFGSGTQLSVL.

CDR3 residues: CAISESRVTGGGGYTF. The CDR3 bases are TGTGCCATCAGTGAGTCTAGGGTGACAGGGGGCGGTGGCTACACCTTC. The rearrangement uses TRBV10-3 and TRBJ1-2; 10 nucleotides agree with TRBD1. The CDR3 length is 16 residues. V gave up 0 bases and J gave up 7 bases; unmatched junction bases: 8. Germline CDR1 reads ENHRY; CDR2 reads SYGVKD.

The chain carries TRBV2 and TRBJ2-3; the D gene is possibly TRBD2 (6 bases). Trimming stripped 6 bases from V and 2 bases from J, with 15 bases between. CDR1 is SNHLY, CDR2 FYNNEI, per germline. The CDR3 runs to 15 residues. CDR3: CASRALAFITDTQYF. The DNA for the CDR3 is TGTGCCAGCAGGGCTCTAGCGTTCATCACAGATACGCAGTATTTT.

V gene TRBV7-2 combines with J gene TRBJ2-7; maybe TRBD1 (5 bases). CDR1 and CDR2 (germline): SGHTA, FQGNSA. The V and J ends lost 1 base and 1 base respectively, with 11 bases between them. CDR3 length: 15 amino acids. The chain's CDR3 is CASSLEGIGSYEQYF. CDR3 DNA sequence: TGTGCCAGCAGCTTAGAGGGGATAGGATCCTACGAGCAGTACTTC.

This clone came up a few times. The rearrangement joins TRBV19 to TRBJ2-7, with 9 bases matching TRBD2. The CDR3 length is 16 residues. After removal of 0 bases from V and 6 bases from J, the junction contained 9 bases not matched to a gene. CDR1 is LNHDA and CDR2 is SQIVND in the germline V gene (reference sequence). CDR3 nucleotides: TGTGCCAGTAGTATAGATCACGGCGGGAGGGCCTCCGAGCAGTACTTC. Translating gives CASSIDHGGRASEQYF.

The chain joins TRBV15 to TRBJ2-1; tentatively, D is TRBD2 (5 bases). The V end lost 0 bases, the J end lost 4 bases, and 16 bases lay between the germline ends. CDR1 and CDR2 from the germline V gene are LNHNV and YYDKDF (reference sequence). The CDR3 is 17 amino acids. The CDR3 nucleotides are TGTGCCACCAGCAGAGAAGTATCGGGGTGGCGGTACAATGAGCAGTTCTTC. This codes for CATSREVSGWRYNEQFF.